The clone carrying this TCR beta chain has more than one count but fewer than ten. Its target is unknown. The V and J ends lost 0 bases and 9 bases, in that order; junction bases with no gene match: 8. The CDR3 is made up of 15 amino acids. The V gene's germline CDR1 is SGHRS and CDR2 YFSETQ. The sample originates from a study of lymphopenia after photon versus proton radiotherapy. Study-level findings and limits: Authors raise, but do not show, better survival with proton therapy. A bigger post-nadir fall in TCR diversity correlated inversely with survival time in deceased patients. Photon-treated patients lost naive T cells and TCR diversity; proton-treated stayed stable.

Only in-frame clones appear in the TCRdb table, and some are missing; sequencing was by immunoSEQ multiplex PCR. Here the sample spans roughly 58,000 clones, about 90% being singletons. The V call is TRBV5-1, the J call TRBJ2-1; TRBD1 agrees at 8 bases. This specimen was peripheral blood, taken from a patient treated with proton-based radiotherapy. This clonotype was obtained from a man aged 80 or over with esophageal cancer. CDR3 protein: CASSLELQGVGEQFF. CDR3 in DNA: TGCGCCAGCAGCTTGGAATTACAGGGGGTGGGTGAGCAGTTCTTC.